This TCR beta chain emerged from a study of blood T cells in healthy people across ages (dated by TCRdb to between 2014 and 2017). A note on the overall study: Template switching captured roughly one uniquely barcoded TCR beta cDNA molecule per two T cells in model experiments. The study analyzed two additional independent replicas of 1 million unique cDNA reads from the same blood draw for two donors, one aged 18 to 29 and one aged 80 or older. To avoid experimental bias, donors of different ages were randomly spread across the sequencing lanes. The donors were split into four age groups: young (average 16 years), middle-aged (39), aged (more than 60) and long-lived (under 85). To track age-related changes in TCR beta repertoire diversity, the study relied on deep sequencing normalized with unique cDNA molecular identifiers.

The donors were roughly 38 Caucasian individuals from Russia, aged roughly 6 to 100 years, who were systemically healthy. Each donor gave around 9.8 milliliters of peripheral blood, collected into EDTA-treated Vacutainer tubes. PBMCs were isolated by Ficoll-Paque density-gradient centrifugation, with at least 7 million obtained per sample. Trizol reagent was used to extract total RNA from PBMCs, with at least 6 micrograms per sample. Naive CD45RAhigh/CD27high T cell percentages were measured by flow cytometry on a PBMC aliquot from every donor. As concerns this clonotype: Its binding antigen is unknown. Base-call qualities are not available, and no considerably larger clone is one nucleotide away.

Libraries were constructed by 5' RACE. Instrument on record: Illumina HiSeq 2500. A second PCR of roughly 7 to 11 cycles was performed with a sample-barcoded 5' primer and a J-beta primer mix. Each TCR beta cDNA molecule received a unique molecular identifier from a template-switch 5' adaptor carrying 12 random nucleotides. Each sample yielded at least 2.5 million CDR3-containing paired-end reads. First-strand cDNA was synthesized from all RNA with the Mint cDNA synthesis kit, primed by a TRBC-specific oligonucleotide. All cDNA was treated with uracil-DNA glycosylase and then went through a first 18-cycle PCR with the universal primers M1SS and BC2_uni_R. On the study's bioinformatics: Each sample was normalized by randomly selecting 1 million high-quality reads, each carrying a distinct molecular identifier. Instead of being binned into consensus sequences, reads that shared molecular identifiers were thrown out. MiTCR, run with a Q25 quality threshold and the strictest error-elimination algorithm, handled CDR3 identification, clonotype clustering and error correction. Lower-bound total TCR beta diversity was estimated with a nonparametric unseen species model using Euler transformation. TCRdb redid the processing of the public reads, applying fastp at Q25 and MiXCR, and retained in-frame beta chains. Rows with a matching CDR3 protein are joined into one entry that keeps the most common DNA and genes. TCRdb, not the authors, supplied the V and J calls. In this sample the table shows 1.5 million to 2 million distinct CDR3 sequences, roughly 27% of which occur a single time. The biggest ten clones account for about 7.7% of the sample.

As encoded in the germline V gene, CDR1 is SGHRS while CDR2 is YFSETQ. The germline ends are 20 bases apart after V is trimmed by 7 bases and J by 6 bases. Reading from cysteine to phenylalanine, the CDR3 counts 14 amino acids. The CDR3 DNA has 42 bases and is translated from base 1. Overall study outcomes, separate from this receptor: As age increased, observed TCR beta diversity per million T cells dropped in a roughly linear way, and a significant reduction was already evident by age approximately 40. Bulk unsorted PBMC profiling prevented conclusive comparison of naive and antigen-experienced compartments. Compared with the aged group, the long-lived group had more naive CD4+ T cells, fewer expanded clones and increased TCR diversity, a pattern suggesting age selection. Estimates of total diversity from one million sequenced T cells were regarded as lower bounds and underestimates. A strong correlation was found between observed TCR beta diversity and the percentage of naive T cells measured by flow cytometry. Donor CMV infection status was unknown, potentially confounding age-related changes in expanded clonotypes.

The V and J genes are TRBV5-1 and TRBJ2-7; the D region possibly corresponds to TRBD2 (6 bases align). Sequenced: blood. The receptor was derived from a woman in her twenties or thirties in good health. For the CDR3, the sequence is CASAFSWEAVEQYF. At the DNA level, the sequence is TGCGCCAGCGCCTTTTCGTGGGAGGCGGTCGAGCAGTACTTC.